These 6 T cell receptor beta chains were all obtained from the same sample, sequenced in a study of radiation and T cells in renal cell carcinoma. Assay: immunoSEQ multiplex PCR; the TCRdb copy retains only in-frame clones and omits some. The sample shows tens of thousands of clones, less than 85% of them seen only once. The time point denotes: blood 2 weeks post-SBRT. Treatment indicated: 15 Gy SBRT to primary tumor, nephrectomy 4 weeks later. The input for sequencing was blood, taken from a patient whose treatment included radiotherapy and nephrectomy. The origin of the receptors is a woman between 65 and 79 years old with renal cell carcinoma.

The gene calls are TRBV4-1 and TRBJ2-7; possibly TRBD1 for D (6 bases). The V end was cut by 7 bases, the J end by 0 bases, with 10 bases between. Germline assignment: CDR1 MGHRA and CDR2 YSYEKL. This CDR3 contains 13 residues. The CDR3 loop is CASTGDNSYEQYF. The CDR3 DNA sequence: TGCGCCAGCACTGGGGACAACTCCTACGAGCAGTACTTC.

The chain recombines TRBV2 with TRBJ1-1, with D uncertain. Germline CDR1 SNHLY, CDR2 FYNNEI. This CDR3 spans 13 amino acids. V was cut by 5 bases and J by 4 bases, with 11 bases left in between. In DNA form, the CDR3 reads TGTGCCAGCAGTCGGGAGGTCGCCACTGAAGCTTTCTTT. Translation gives CASSREVATEAFF.

This chain's CDR3 is CASSYPGTDGYTF. In DNA, the CDR3 is TGTGCCAGCAGTTACCCCGGGACAGATGGCTACACCTTC. The rearrangement uses TRBV6-6 and TRBJ1-2; TRBD1 agrees at 7 bases. V dropped 2 bases and J dropped 6; count of bases not matched to a gene: 3. This CDR3 comprises 13 residues. The V gene's germline CDR1 is MNHNY and CDR2 SVGAGI (reference sequence).

J is TRBJ1-2 and V is TRBV18; D unresolved. The CDR3 is made up of 18 amino acids. Trimming stripped 2 bases from V and 1 base from J, with 20 bases between. In germline, CDR1 is KGHSH, CDR2 LQKENI. CDR3 in amino acids: CASSPSTPRFDGNYGYTF. The CDR3 DNA sequence: TGTGCCAGCTCACCATCGACTCCGCGGTTCGACGGTAACTATGGCTACACCTTC.

The chain couples TRBV11-2 to TRBJ2-1; 7 bases align to TRBD1. The CDR3 sequence is 14 residues long. Trimming removed 5 bases from V and 6 bases from J; junction bases left unmatched: 7. The germline CDR1 and CDR2 sequences are SGHAT and FQNNGV. CDR3 DNA sequence: TGTGCCAGCAGCCGGCAGGGGACAGTCAATGAGCAGTTCTTC. This gives the protein CASSRQGTVNEQFF.

This chain connects TRBV19 to TRBJ2-7; 10 bases fit TRBD2. V gave up 5 bases and J gave up 3 bases; unmatched junction bases: 25. The CDR3 runs to 21 residues. Germline-derived CDR1 and CDR2 are LNHDA and SQIVND (reference sequence). The CDR3 loop reads CASSPSIGTSEYYGPNYEQYF. As DNA, the CDR3 is TGTGCCAGTAGTCCAAGTATCGGGACTAGCGAATACTACGGCCCCAACTACGAGCAGTACTTC.